This T cell receptor beta chain was found in a study of T cell responses to AZD1222 COVID-19 vaccine. This table comes from immunoSEQ multiplex PCR, and its TCRdb copy is limited to in-frame clones, with some not included. The sample has roughly 150,000 clones, about 88% seen once. From germline, CDR1 is SGHVS and CDR2 FQNEAQ. This CDR3 comprises 13 residues. As regards this clone: A read error is possible here, since a much larger clone lies one base away.

This clonotype was sampled from an adult who had recovered from COVID-19. This rearrangement joins TRBV7-8 to TRBJ1-1, with D maybe TRBD1 (5 bases). This material consisted of peripheral blood, taken after recovery from COVID-19. The DNA for the CDR3 is TGTGCCAGCAGCTTAGGGGGGAACCCTGAAGCTTTCTTT. Its protein product is CASSLGGNPEAFF.